This T cell receptor beta chain was recorded in a study of T-cell reconstitution after alpha-beta-depleted transplantation in children (dated by TCRdb to the mid-2010s). For the wider study: T-cell immune reconstitution after TCRalphabeta/CD19-depleted allogeneic hematopoietic cell transplantation in children was quantitatively tracked in the study by means of TCR repertoire profiling.

A note on this clonotype: This receptor's antigen is unknown. Base qualities were left out, and no much larger clone turns up one base away.

The library was made by PCR. The run used an Illumina HiSeq 2500. TCR libraries were prepared with molecular barcoding, using unique molecular identifiers to normalize TCRbeta repertoire quantification. The public reads were reprocessed in TCRdb via fastp at Q25 and MiXCR, keeping in-frame beta chains. Rows with one shared CDR3 protein collapse into an entry with the most common genes and DNA. Present in this sample are fewer than 550,000 distinct CDR3 sequences, approximately 11% of which were seen just once. The top ten constitute nearly 5.5% of the sample. Trimming takes 1 base off V and 5 bases off J; junction bases not matched to a gene: 3. Reading the germline V gene gives CDR1 MNHNS and CDR2 SASEGT. The CDR3 runs 14 amino acids, cysteine and phenylalanine included. Only CDR3 DNA is held: 42 bases, read in frame from base 1.

This chain joins TRBV6-1 to TRBJ1-2, with 8 bases aligning to TRBD1. The sample consisted of PBMCs from the stem cell graft donor, taken from the stem cell graft. The origin of this receptor is a human donor who donated a stem cell graft to a child with acute myeloid leukemia. The nucleotide sequence is TGTGCCAGCAGTGAAGGACAGGGGCCATATGGCTACACCTTC. It encodes CASSEGQGPYGYTF.